The sample holds a few counts of the clone carrying this TCR beta chain. This entry comes from a study of T cells in Graves' hyperthyroidism and ophthalmopathy. On the basis of clinical symptoms, serum thyroxine and TRAb, thyroid ultrasound and orbital computed tomography, diagnoses were made. The CDR3 is 14 residues long. Trimming cost V 1 base and J 0 bases, with 7 bases left between them. In germline, CDR1 is SGHRS, CDR2 YFSETQ. Amplified TCR beta CDR3 regions came from RNA transcripts. First-round RT-PCR with HTBI primers amplified the TCR CDR3 region. TCRdb redid the calling of the multiplex PCR reads with MiXCR, one entry per CDR3 protein. Here the sample spans 300,000 or so distinct CDR3 sequences, around 20% being singletons.

The sample taken for sequencing was blood. The TCR originated in a woman in her fifties or sixties with Graves' hyperthyroidism. V and J are TRBV5-1 and TRBJ2-5; no clear D gene. The CDR3 spells CASSLLRYQETQYF. DNA of the CDR3: TGCGCCAGCAGCTTGTTACGCTACCAAGAGACCCAGTACTTC.